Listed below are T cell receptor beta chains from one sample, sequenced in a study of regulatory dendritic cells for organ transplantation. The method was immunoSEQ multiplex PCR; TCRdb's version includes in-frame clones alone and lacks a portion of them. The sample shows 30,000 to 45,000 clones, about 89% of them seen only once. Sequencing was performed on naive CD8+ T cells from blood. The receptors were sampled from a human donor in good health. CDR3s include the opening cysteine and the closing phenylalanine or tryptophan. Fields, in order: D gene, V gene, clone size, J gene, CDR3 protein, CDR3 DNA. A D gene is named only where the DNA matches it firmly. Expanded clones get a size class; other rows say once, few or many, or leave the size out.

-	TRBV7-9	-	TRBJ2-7	CASSSPNYTYEQYF	TGTGCCAGCAGCTCCCCCAACTACACCTACGAGCAGTACTTC
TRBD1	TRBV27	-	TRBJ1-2	CASGRTYRDRYGYTF	TGTGCCAGCGGCCGAACATACCGGGACAGATATGGCTACACCTTC
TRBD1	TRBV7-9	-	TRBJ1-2	CASSFREGAWGYTF	TGTGCCAGCAGCTTCAGAGAGGGGGCATGGGGCTACACCTTC
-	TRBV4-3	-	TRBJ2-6	CASSRGTGGANVLTF	TGCGCCAGCAGCCGGGGGACGGGTGGGGCCAACGTCCTGACTTTC
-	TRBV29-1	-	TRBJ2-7	CSARDIAYEQYF	TGCAGCGCCCGGGACATAGCCTACGAGCAGTACTTC
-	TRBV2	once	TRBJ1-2	CASRQSGYTF	TGTGCCAGCAGACAGTCAGGCTACACCTTC
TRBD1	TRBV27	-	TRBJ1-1	CASSLVQGATEAFF	TGTGCCAGCAGTTTAGTACAGGGGGCCACTGAAGCTTTCTTT
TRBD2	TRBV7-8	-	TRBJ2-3	CASSFPSGRDLSTDTQYF	TGTGCCAGCAGCTTCCCTAGCGGGAGGGACCTAAGCACAGATACGCAGTATTTT
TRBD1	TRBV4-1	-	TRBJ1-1	CASRRLTGDTEAFF	TGCGCCAGCAGAAGACTTACAGGGGACACTGAAGCTTTCTTT
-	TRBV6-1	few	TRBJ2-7	CASSEDDRPGEQYF	TGTGCCAGCAGTGAAGACGACAGGCCTGGGGAGCAGTACTTC
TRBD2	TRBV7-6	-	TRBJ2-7	CASSLWGTKRGYEQYF	TGTGCCAGCAGCTTATGGGGGACTAAAAGGGGCTACGAGCAGTACTTC
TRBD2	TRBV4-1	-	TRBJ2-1	CASSQVLAGGGYNEQFF	TGCGCCAGCAGCCAAGTCTTGGCGGGAGGGGGATACAATGAGCAGTTCTTC
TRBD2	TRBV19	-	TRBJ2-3	CASSPSGLAGETQYF	TGTGCCAGTAGTCCCTCTGGACTAGCGGGAGAGACGCAGTATTTT
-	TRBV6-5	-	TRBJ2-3	CASSYFGPTGDTQYF	TGTGCCAGCAGTTACTTTGGTCCGACAGGAGATACGCAGTATTTT
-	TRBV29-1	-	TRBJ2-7	CSVEEATEFSYEQYF	TGCAGCGTTGAGGAAGCAACCGAATTCTCCTACGAGCAGTACTTC
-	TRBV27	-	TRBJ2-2	CAVGSHKPNTGELFF	TGTGCCGTGGGGTCGCACAAGCCGAACACCGGGGAGCTGTTTTTT
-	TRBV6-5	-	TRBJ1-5	CASSYSAAEGTPQHF	TGTGCCAGCAGTTACTCGGCGGCGGAGGGTACCCCCCAGCATTTT
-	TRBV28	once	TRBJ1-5	CASSRTGVYSNQPQHF	TGTGCCAGCAGTAGGACGGGAGTTTATAGCAATCAGCCCCAGCATTTT
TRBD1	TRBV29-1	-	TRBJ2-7	CSVDRGSYEQYF	TGCAGCGTCGACAGGGGCTCCTACGAGCAGTACTTC
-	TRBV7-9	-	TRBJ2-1	CASRYLYNEQFF	TGTGCCAGCAGGTATCTCTACAATGAGCAGTTCTTC
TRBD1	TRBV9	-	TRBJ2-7	CASSQRDRGGVDEQYF	TGTGCCAGCAGCCAGCGTGACAGGGGAGGAGTTGACGAGCAGTACTTC
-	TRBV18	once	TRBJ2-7	CASSPPRHEQYF	TGTGCCAGCTCACCACCCCGCCACGAGCAGTACTTC
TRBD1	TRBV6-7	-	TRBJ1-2	CASKKKPGQGNYGYTF	TGTGCCAGCAAGAAAAAACCGGGACAGGGGAACTATGGCTACACCTTC
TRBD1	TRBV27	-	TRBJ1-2	CASSLLPTGESSYTF	TGTGCCAGCAGTTTACTTCCGACAGGGGAAAGTAGCTACACCTTC
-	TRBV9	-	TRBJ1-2	CASSAGGGGYTF	TGTGCCAGCAGCGCCGGGGGTGGTGGCTACACCTTC
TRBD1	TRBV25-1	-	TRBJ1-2	CASSEWQGGGYTF	TGTGCCAGCAGTGAATGGCAGGGGGGTGGCTACACCTTC
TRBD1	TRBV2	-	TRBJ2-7	CASSLERGTASPSYEQYF	TGTGCCAGCAGTTTGGAACGTGGGACAGCCTCCCCATCCTACGAGCAGTACTTC
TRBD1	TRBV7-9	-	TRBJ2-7	CASSHSRGTFYEQYF	TGTGCCAGCAGCCATTCCAGGGGGACCTTCTACGAGCAGTACTTC
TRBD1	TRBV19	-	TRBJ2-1	CASIPAVRQGASDNEQFF	TGTGCCAGTATTCCAGCAGTTCGTCAGGGGGCTTCGGACAATGAGCAGTTCTTC
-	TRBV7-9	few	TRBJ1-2	CASSFRTDRSYGYTF	TGTGCCAGCAGCTTCCGGACAGACCGTTCCTATGGCTACACCTTC
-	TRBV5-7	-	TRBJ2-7	CASSLAGMIYEQYF	TGTGCCAGCAGCTTAGCCGGGATGATCTACGAGCAGTACTTC
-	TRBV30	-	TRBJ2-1	CAWSLAISYNEQFF	TGTGCCTGGAGTTTAGCGATTTCCTACAATGAGCAGTTCTTC
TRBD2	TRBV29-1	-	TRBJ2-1	CSVGGLAGGIRYNEQFF	TGCAGCGTTGGAGGACTAGCGGGAGGGATCCGCTACAATGAGCAGTTCTTC
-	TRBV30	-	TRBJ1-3	CAWSSEDTNPGNTIYF	TGTGCCTGGAGTTCCGAGGACACAAACCCGGGAAACACCATATATTTT
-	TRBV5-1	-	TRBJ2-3	CASSDFGGADTQYF	TGCGCCAGCAGCGATTTCGGGGGCGCAGATACGCAGTATTTT
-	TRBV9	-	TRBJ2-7	CASSVDDGDTYEQYF	TGTGCCAGCAGCGTAGATGACGGGGACACCTACGAGCAGTACTTC
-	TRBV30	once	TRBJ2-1	CAWSSGLVDEQFF	TGTGCCTGGAGTTCGGGACTTGTTGATGAGCAGTTCTTC
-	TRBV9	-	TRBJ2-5	CASSAPLQETQYF	TGTGCCAGCAGCGCCCCTCTCCAAGAGACCCAGTACTTC
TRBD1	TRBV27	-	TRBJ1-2	CASSLGGQVYGYTF	TGTGCCAGCAGTTTAGGGGGACAGGTCTATGGCTACACCTTC
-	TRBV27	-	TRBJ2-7	CASSFFLGPTYEQYF	TGTGCCAGCAGTTTTTTTTTGGGACCTACCTACGAGCAGTACTTC
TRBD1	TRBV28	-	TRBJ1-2	CASTLGGGYGYTF	TGTGCCAGCACCCTAGGGGGCGGCTATGGCTACACCTTC
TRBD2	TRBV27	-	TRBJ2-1	CASRTSGPSSYNEQFF	TGTGCCAGCAGAACTAGCGGCCCAAGCTCCTACAATGAGCAGTTCTTC
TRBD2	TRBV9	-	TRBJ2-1	CASSPEWLAGGEQFF	TGTGCCAGCAGCCCCGAGTGGCTAGCGGGAGGTGAGCAGTTCTTC
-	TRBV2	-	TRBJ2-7	CASSETGFHEQYF	TGTGCCAGCAGCGAAACAGGGTTTCACGAGCAGTACTTC
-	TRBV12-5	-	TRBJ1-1	CASGFPPVEEAFF	TGTGCTAGTGGTTTTCCCCCTGTGGAGGAAGCTTTCTTT
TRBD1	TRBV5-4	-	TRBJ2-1	CASSLRDSAFF	TGTGCCAGCAGCTTGCGGGACAGTGCCTTCTTC